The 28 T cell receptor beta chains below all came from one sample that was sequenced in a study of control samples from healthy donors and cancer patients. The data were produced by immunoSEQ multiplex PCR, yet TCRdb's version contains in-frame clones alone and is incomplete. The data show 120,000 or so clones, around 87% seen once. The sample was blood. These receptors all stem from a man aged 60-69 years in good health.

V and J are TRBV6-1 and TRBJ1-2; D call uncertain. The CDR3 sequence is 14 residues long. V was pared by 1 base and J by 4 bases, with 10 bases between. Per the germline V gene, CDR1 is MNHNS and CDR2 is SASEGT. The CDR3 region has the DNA TGTGCCAGCAGTGAAGTTCGACACAGCTATGGCTACACCTTC. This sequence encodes CASSEVRHSYGYTF.

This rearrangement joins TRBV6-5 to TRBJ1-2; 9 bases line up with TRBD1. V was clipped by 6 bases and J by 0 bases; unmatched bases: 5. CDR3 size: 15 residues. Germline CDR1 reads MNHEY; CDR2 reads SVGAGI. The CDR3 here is CASRWDRESNYGYTF. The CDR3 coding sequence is TGTGCCAGCAGGTGGGACAGGGAGTCTAACTATGGCTACACCTTC.

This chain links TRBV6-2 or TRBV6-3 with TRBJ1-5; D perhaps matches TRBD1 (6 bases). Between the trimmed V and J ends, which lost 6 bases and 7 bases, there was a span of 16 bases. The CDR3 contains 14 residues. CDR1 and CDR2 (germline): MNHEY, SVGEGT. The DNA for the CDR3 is TGTGCCAGCAGCCCCACACAGGGCTGGCAGCCCCAGCATTTT. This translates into CASSPTQGWQPQHF.

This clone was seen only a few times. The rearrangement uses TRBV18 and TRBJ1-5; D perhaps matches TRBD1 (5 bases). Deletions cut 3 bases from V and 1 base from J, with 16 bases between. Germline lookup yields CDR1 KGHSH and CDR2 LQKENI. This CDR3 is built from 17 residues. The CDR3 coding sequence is TGTGCCAGCTCACCGCCCCAAGGGGCGGACAGCAATCAGCCCCAGCATTTT. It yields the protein CASSPPQGADSNQPQHF.

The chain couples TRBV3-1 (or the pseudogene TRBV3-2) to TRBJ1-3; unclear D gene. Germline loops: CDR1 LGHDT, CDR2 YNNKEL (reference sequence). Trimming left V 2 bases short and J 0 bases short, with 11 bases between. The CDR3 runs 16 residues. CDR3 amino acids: CASSQMTGSSGNTIYF. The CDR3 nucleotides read TGTGCCAGCAGCCAAATGACTGGAAGCTCTGGAAACACCATATATTTT.

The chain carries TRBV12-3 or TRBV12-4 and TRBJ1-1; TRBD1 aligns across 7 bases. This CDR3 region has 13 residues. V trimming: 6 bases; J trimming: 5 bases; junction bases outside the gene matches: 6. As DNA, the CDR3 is TGTGCCAGCAGCTTGACAGGGAAGACTGAAGCTTTCTTT. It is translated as CASSLTGKTEAFF.

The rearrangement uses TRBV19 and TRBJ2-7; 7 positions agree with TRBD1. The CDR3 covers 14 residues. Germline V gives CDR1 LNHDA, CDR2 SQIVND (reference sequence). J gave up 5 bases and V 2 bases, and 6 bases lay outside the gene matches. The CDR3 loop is CASSIIQGNDEQYF. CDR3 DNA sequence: TGTGCCAGTAGTATAATACAGGGGAACGACGAGCAGTACTTC.

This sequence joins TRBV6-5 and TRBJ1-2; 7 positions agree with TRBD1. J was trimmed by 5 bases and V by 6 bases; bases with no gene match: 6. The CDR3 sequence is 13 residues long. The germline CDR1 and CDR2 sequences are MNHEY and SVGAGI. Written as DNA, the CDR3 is TGTGCCAGCAGGGAGGGGGCGAGGTATGGCTACACCTTC. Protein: CASREGARYGYTF.

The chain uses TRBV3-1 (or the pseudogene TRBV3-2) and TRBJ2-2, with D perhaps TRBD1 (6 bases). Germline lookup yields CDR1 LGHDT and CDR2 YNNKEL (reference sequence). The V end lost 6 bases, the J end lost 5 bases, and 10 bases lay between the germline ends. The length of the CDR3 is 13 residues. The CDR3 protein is CASSQQGTGELFF. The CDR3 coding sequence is TGTGCCAGCAGTCAACAGGGAACCGGGGAGCTGTTTTTT.

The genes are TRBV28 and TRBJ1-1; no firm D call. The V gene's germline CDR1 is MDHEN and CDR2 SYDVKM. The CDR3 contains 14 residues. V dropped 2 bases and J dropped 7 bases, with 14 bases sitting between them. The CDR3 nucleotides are TGTGCCAGCAGTTTAGGTACGGACTGGGGTGAAGCTTTCTTT. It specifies CASSLGTDWGEAFF.

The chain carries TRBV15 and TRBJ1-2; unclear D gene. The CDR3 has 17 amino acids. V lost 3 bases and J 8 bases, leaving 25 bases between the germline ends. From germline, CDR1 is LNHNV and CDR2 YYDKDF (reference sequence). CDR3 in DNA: TGTGCCACCAGCAGGGGAGGTTTACGCCCTGAGGTGGTCGGCTACACCTTC. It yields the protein CATSRGGLRPEVVGYTF.

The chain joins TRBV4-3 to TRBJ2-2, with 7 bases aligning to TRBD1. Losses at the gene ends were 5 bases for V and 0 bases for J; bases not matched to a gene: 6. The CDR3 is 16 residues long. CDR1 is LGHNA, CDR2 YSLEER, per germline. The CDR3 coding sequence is TGCGCCAGCAGCAAGGGACAGCCGACGAACACCGGGGAGCTGTTTTTT. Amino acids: CASSKGQPTNTGELFF.

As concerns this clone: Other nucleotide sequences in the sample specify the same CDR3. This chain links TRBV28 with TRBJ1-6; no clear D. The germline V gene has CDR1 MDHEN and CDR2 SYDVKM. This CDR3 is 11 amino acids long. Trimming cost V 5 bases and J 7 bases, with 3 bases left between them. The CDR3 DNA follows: TGTGCCAGCAGTGGGAATTCACCCCTCCACTTT. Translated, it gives CASSGNSPLHF. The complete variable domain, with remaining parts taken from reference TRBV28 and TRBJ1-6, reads DVKVTQSSRYLVKRTGEKVFLECVQDMDHENMFWYRQDPGLGLRLIYFSYDVKMKEKGDIPEGYSVSREKKERFSLILESASTNQTSMYLCASSGNSPLHFGNGTRLTVT.

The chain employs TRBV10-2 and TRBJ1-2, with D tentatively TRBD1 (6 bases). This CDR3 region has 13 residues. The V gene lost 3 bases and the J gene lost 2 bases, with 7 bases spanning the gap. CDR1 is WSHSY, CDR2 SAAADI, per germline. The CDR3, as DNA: TGCGCCAGCAGTGATCAGGGGAACTATGGCTACACCTTC. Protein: CASSDQGNYGYTF.

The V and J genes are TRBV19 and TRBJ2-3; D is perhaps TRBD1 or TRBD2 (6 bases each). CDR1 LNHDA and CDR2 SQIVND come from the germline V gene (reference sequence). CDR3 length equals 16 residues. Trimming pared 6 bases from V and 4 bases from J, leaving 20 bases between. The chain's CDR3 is CASSLWGARQPDTQYF. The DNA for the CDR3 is TGTGCCAGTAGCCTTTGGGGGGCCCGTCAGCCAGATACGCAGTATTTT.

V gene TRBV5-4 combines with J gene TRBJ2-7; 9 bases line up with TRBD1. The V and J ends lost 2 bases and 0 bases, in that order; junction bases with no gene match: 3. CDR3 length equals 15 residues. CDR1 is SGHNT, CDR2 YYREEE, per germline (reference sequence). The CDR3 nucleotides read TGTGCCAGCAGCTTTGACAGGGGGAGCTCCTACGAGCAGTACTTC. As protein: CASSFDRGSSYEQYF.

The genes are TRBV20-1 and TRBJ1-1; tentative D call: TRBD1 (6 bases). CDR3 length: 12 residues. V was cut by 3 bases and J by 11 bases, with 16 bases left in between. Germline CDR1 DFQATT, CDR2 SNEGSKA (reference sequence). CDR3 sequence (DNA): TGCAGTGCTAGTGAGACGACAGGTGGGGCTTTCTTT. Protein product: CSASETTGGAFF.

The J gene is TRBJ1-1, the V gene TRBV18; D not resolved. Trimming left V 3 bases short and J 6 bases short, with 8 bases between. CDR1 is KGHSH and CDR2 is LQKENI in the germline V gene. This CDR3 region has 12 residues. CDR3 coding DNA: TGTGCCAGCTCACCGGACCAAGCTGAAGCTTTCTTT. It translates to CASSPDQAEAFF.

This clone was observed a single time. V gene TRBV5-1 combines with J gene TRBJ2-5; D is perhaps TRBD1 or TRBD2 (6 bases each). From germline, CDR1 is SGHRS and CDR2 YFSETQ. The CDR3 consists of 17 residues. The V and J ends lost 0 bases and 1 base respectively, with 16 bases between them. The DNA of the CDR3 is TGCGCCAGCAGCTTGGGAGGGCACGGAGGGGGCCAAGAGACCCAGTACTTC. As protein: CASSLGGHGGGQETQYF.

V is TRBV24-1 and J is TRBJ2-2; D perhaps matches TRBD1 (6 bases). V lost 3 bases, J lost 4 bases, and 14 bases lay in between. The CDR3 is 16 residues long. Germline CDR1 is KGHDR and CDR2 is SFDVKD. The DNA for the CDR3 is TGTGCCACCAGTGATGCAGGGGATCCGGGCACCGGGGAGCTGTTTTTT. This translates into CATSDAGDPGTGELFF.

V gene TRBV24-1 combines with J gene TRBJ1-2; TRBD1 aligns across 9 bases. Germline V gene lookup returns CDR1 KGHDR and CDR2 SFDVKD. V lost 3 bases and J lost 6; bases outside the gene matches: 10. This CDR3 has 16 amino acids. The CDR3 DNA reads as TGTGCCACCAGTGATGGGACCGGGACAGGGAAGGATGGCTACACCTTC. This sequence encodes CATSDGTGTGKDGYTF.

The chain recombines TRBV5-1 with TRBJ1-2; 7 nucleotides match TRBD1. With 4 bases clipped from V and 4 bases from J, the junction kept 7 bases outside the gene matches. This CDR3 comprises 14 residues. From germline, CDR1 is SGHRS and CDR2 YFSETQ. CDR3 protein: CASSPGQEIYGYTF. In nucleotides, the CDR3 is TGCGCCAGCAGCCCCGGACAGGAGATCTATGGCTACACCTTC.

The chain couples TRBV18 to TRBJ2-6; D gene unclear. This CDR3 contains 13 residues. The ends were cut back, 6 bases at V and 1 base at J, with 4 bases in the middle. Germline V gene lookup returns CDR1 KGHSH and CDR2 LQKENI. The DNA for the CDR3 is TGTGCCAGCTCGCGTTCTGGGGCCAACGTCCTGACTTTC. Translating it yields CASSRSGANVLTF.

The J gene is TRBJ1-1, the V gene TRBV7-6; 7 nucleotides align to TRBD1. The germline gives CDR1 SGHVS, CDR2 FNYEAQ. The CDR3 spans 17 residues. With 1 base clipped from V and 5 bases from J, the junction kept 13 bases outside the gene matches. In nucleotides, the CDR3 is TGTGCCAGCAGCTTAGGGGGTGGAAGGGGGCTAACGACTGAAGCTTTCTTT. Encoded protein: CASSLGGGRGLTTEAFF.

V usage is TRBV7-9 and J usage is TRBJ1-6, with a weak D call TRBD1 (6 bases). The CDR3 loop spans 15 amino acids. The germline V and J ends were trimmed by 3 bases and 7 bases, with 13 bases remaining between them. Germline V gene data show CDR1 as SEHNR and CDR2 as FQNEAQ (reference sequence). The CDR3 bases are TGTGCCAGCAGCTTTTGGGGAGACAGGAATTCACCCCTCCACTTT. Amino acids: CASSFWGDRNSPLHF.

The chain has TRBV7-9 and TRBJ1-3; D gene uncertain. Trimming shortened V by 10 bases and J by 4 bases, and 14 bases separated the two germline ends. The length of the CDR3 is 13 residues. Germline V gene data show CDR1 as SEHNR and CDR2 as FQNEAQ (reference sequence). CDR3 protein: CAISAEFGNTIYF. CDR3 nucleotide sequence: TGTGCCATCTCGGCGGAATTCGGAAACACCATATATTTT.

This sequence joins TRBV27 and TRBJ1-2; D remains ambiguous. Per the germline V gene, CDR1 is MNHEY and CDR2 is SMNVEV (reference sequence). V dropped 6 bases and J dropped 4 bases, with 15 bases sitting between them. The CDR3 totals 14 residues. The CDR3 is CASRATIDPYGYTF. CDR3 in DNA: TGTGCCAGCAGGGCGACGATTGATCCCTATGGCTACACCTTC.

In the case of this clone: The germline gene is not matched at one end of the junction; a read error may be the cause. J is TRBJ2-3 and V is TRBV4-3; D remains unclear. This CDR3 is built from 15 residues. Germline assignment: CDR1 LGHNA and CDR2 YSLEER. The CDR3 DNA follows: TGCACCAGCAGCCAAGGACGGGTCAGCACAGATACGCAGTATTTT. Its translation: CTSSQGRVSTDTQYF.